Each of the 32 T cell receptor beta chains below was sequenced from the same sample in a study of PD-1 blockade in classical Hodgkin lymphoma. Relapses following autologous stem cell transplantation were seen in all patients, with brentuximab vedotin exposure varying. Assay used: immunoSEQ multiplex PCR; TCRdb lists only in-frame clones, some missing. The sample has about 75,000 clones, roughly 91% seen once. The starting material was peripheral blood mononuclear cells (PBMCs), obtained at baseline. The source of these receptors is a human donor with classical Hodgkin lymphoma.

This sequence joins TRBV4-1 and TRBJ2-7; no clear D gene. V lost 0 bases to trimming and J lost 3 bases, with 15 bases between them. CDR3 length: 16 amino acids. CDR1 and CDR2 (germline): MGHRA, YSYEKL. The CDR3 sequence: CASSQDPPTFDYEQYF. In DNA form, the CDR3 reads TGCGCCAGCAGCCAAGATCCACCCACCTTTGACTACGAGCAGTACTTC.

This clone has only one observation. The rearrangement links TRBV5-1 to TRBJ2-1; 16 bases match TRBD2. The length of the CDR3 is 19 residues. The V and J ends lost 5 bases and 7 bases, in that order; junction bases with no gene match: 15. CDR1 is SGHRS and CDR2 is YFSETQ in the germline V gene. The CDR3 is CASRPTGTSGRAEGNEQFF. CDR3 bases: TGCGCCAGCAGGCCCACCGGGACTAGCGGGAGGGCCGAAGGTAATGAGCAGTTCTTC.

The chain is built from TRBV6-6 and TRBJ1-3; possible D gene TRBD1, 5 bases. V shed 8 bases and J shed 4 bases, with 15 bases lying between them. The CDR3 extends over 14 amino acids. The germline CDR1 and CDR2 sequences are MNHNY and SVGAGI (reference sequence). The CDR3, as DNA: TGTGCCAGCGGACGGGGGGGATCCGGAAACACCATATATTTT. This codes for CASGRGGSGNTIYF.

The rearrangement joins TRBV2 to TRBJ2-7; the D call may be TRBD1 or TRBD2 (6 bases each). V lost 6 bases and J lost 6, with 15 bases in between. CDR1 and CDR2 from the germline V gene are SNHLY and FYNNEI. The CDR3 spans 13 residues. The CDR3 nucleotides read TGTGCCAGCAGCGGGGACTTAGGGGGCGAGCAGTACTTC. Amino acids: CASSGDLGGEQYF. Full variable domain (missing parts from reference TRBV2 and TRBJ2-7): EPEVTQTPSHQVTQMGQEVILRCVPISNHLYFYWYRQILGQKVEFLVSFYNNEISEKSEIFDDQFSVERPDGSNFTLKIRSTKLEDSAMYFCASSGDLGGEQYFGPGTRLTVT.

This CDR3 is CATSRTPGATNEKLFF. The CDR3 DNA reads as TGTGCCACCAGCAGAACTCCGGGGGCAACTAATGAAAAACTGTTTTTT. The chain uses TRBV15 and TRBJ1-4, with D perhaps matching TRBD1 (5 bases). Between the trimmed V and J ends, which lost 2 bases and 0 bases, there was a span of 10 bases. Germline assignment: CDR1 LNHNV and CDR2 YYDKDF (reference sequence). The CDR3 covers 16 residues. The whole variable domain, remainder taken from reference TRBV15 and TRBJ1-4, is DAMVIQNPRYQVTQFGKPVTLSCSQTLNHNVMYWYQQKSSQAPKLLFHYYDKDFNNEADTPDNFQSRRPNTSFCFLDIRSPGLGDTAMYLCATSRTPGATNEKLFFGSGTQLSVL.

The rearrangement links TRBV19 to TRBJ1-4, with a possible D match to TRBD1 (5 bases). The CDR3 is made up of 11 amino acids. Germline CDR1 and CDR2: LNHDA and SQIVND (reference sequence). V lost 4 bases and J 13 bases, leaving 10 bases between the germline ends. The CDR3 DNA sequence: TGTGCCAGTAGTAAGGGACTGGTACTGTTTTTT. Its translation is CASSKGLVLFF.

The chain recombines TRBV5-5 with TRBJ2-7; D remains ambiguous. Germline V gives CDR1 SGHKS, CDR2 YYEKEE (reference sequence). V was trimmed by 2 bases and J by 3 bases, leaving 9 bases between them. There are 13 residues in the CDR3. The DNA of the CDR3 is TGTGCCAGCAGCTTCTCATTGGACTACGAGCAGTACTTC. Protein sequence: CASSFSLDYEQYF.

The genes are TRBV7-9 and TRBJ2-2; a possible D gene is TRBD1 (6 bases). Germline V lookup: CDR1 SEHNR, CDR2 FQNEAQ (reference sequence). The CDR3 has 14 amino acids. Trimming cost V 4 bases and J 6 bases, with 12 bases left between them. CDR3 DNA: TGTGCCAGCAGCTGGCAACAGGGACCCGGGGAGCTGTTTTTT. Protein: CASSWQQGPGELFF.

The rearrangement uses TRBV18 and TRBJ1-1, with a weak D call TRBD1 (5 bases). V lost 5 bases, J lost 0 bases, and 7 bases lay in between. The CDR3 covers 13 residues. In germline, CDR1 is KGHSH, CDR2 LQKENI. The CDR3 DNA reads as TGTGCCAGCTCAACAGGTATGAACACTGAAGCTTTCTTT. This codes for CASSTGMNTEAFF. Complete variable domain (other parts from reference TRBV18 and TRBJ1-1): NAGVMQNPRHLVRRRGQEARLRCSPMKGHSHVYWYRQLPEEGLKFMVYLQKENIIDESGMPKERFSAEFPKEGPSILRIQQVVRGDSAAYFCASSTGMNTEAFFGQGTRLTVV.

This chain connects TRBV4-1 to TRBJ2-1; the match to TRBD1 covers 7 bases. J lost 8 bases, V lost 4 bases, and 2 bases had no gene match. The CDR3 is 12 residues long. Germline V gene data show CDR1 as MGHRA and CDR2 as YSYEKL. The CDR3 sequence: CASSPQGDEQFF. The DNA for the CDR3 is TGCGCCAGCAGCCCCCAGGGGGATGAGCAGTTCTTC.

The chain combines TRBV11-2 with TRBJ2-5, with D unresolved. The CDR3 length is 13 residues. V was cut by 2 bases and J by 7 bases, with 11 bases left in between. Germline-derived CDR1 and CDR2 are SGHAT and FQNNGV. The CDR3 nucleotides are TGTGCCAGCAGCTTACGGCTAGTCGGGACCCAGTACTTC. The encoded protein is CASSLRLVGTQYF.

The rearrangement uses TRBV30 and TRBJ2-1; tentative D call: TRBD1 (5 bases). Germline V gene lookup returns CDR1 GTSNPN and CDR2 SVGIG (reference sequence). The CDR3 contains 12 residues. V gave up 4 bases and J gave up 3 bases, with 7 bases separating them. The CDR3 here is CAWKDSYNEQFF. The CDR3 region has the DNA TGTGCCTGGAAAGACAGCTACAATGAGCAGTTCTTC.

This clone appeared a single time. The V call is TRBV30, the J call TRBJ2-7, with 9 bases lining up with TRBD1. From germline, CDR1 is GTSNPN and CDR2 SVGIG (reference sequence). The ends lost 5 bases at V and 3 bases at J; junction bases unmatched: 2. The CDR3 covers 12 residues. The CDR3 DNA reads TGTGCCTGGGGGACAGGGCTCTACGAGCAGTACTTC. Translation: CAWGTGLYEQYF.

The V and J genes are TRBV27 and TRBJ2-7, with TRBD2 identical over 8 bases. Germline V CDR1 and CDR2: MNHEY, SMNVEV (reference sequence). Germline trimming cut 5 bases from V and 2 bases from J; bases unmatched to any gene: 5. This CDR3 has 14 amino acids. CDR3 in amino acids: CASSPNGGAYEQYF. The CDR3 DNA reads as TGTGCCAGCAGTCCCAACGGGGGGGCCTACGAGCAGTACTTC.

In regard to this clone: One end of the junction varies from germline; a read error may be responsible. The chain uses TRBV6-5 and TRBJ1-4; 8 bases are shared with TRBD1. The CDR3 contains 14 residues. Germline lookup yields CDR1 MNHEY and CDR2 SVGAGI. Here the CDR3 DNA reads TGTGCCAGCAGTTACGAGTACGATTACGGACAGGGAGTTTTT. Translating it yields CASSYEYDYGQGVF.

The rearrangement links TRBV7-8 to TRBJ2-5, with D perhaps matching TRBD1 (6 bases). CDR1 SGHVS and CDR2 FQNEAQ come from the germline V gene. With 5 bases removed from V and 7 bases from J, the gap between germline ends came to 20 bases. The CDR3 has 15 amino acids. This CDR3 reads CASSPGTSARLTQYF. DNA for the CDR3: TGTGCCAGCAGCCCCGGGACATCGGCGCGGTTGACCCAGTACTTC.

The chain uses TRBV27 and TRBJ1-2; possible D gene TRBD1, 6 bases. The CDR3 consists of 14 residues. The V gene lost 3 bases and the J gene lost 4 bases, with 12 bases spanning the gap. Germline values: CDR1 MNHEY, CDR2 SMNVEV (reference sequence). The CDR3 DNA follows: TGTGCCAGCAGTTTGTCAGGGGTTACCTATGGCTACACCTTC. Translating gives CASSLSGVTYGYTF.

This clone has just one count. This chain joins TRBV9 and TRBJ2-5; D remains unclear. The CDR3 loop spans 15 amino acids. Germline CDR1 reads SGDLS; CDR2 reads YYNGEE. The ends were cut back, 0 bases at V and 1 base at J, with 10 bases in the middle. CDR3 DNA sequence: TGTGCCAGCAGCGTAGCGGCCAGCCCCCAAGAGACCCAGTACTTC. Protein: CASSVAASPQETQYF.

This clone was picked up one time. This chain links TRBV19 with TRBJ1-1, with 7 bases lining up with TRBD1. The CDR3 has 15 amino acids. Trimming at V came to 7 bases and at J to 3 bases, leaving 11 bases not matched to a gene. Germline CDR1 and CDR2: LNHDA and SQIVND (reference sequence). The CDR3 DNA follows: TGTGCCAGTACCCAGACAGGGTTGGTGGACACTGAAGCTTTCTTT. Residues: CASTQTGLVDTEAFF.

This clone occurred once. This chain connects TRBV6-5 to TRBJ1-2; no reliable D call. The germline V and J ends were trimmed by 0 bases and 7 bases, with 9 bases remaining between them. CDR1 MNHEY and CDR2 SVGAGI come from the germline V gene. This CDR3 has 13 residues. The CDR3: CASSYSGGGGYTF. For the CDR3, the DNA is TGTGCCAGCAGTTACTCGGGTGGCGGTGGCTACACCTTC.

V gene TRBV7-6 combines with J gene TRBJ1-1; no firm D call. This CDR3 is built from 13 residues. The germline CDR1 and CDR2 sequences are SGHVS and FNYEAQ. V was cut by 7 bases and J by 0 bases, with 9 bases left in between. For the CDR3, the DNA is TGTGCCAGCACCCCAAACATGAACACTGAAGCTTTCTTT. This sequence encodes CASTPNMNTEAFF. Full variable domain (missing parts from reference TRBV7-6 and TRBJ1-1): GAGVSQSPRYKVTKRGQDVALRCDPISGHVSLYWYRQALGQGPEFLTYFNYEAQQDKSGLPNDRFSAERPEGSISTLTIQRTEQRDSAMYRCASTPNMNTEAFFGQGTRLTVV.

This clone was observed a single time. CDR3 coding DNA: TGTGCCAGCAGCCCTGACAGGGGGTCTTTCGAGCAGTACTTC. Its protein product is CASSPDRGSFEQYF. The V and J genes are TRBV7-9 and TRBJ2-7; 9 nucleotides match TRBD1. The V segment lost 5 bases and the J segment 6 bases; nucleotides outside the gene matches: 8. This CDR3 spans 14 amino acids. Germline loops: CDR1 SEHNR, CDR2 FQNEAQ (reference sequence).

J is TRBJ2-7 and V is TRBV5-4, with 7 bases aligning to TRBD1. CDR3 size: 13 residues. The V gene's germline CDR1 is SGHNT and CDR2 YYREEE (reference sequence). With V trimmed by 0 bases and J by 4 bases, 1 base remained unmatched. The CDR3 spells CASSLDRGYEQYF. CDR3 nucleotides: TGTGCCAGCAGCTTGGACAGGGGATACGAGCAGTACTTC.

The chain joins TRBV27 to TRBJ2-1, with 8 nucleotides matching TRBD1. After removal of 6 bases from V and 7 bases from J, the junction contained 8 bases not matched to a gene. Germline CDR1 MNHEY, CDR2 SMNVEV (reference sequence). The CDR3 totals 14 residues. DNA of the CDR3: TGTGCCAGCAGCAGGACAGGGATGGGGAATGAGCAGTTCTTC. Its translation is CASSRTGMGNEQFF.

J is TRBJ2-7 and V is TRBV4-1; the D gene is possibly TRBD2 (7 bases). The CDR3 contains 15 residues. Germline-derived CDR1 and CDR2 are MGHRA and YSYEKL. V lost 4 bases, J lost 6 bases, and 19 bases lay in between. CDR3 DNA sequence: TGCGCCAGCAGCCCTCTGGAGAGGGGGGGTTCCGAGCAGTACTTC. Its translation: CASSPLERGGSEQYF.

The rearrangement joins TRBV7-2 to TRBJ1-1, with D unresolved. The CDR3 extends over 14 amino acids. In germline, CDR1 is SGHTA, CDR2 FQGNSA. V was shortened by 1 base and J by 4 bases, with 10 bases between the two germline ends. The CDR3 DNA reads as TGTGCCAGCAGCTTAGTGTATCATGTCACTGAAGCTTTCTTT. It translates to CASSLVYHVTEAFF.

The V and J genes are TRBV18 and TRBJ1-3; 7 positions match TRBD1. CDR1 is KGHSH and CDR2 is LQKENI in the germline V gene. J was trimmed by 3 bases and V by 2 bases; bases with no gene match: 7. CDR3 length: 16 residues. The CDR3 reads CASSPDRAISGNTIYF. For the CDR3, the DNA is TGTGCCAGCTCACCAGACAGGGCAATCAGTGGAAACACCATATATTTT.

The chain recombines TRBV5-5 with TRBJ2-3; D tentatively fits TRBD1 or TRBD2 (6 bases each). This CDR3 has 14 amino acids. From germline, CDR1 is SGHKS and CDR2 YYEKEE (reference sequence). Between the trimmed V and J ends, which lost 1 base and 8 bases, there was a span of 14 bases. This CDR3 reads CASSLYSEGGTQYF. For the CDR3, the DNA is TGTGCCAGCAGCTTGTACTCCGAGGGGGGTACGCAGTATTTT.

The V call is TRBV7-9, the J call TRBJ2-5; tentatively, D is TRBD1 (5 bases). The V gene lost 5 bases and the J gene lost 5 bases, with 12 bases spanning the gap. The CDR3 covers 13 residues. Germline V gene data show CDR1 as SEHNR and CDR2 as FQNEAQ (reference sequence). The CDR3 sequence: CASSLDRLETQYF. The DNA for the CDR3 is TGTGCCAGCAGCCTCGACAGACTTGAGACCCAGTACTTC.

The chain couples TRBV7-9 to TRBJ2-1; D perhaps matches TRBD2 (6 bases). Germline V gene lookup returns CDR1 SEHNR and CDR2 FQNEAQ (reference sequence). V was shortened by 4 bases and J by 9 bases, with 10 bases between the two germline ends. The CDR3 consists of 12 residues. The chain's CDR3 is CASSSQGGEQFF. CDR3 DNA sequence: TGTGCCAGCAGCTCCCAGGGAGGTGAGCAGTTCTTC.

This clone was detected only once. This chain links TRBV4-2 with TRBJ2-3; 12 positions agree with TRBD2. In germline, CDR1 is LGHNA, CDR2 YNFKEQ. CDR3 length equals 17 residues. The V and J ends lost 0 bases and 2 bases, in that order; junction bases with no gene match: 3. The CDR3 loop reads CASSQETSGGLTDTQYF. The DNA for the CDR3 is TGTGCCAGCAGCCAAGAGACTAGCGGGGGCCTCACAGATACGCAGTATTTT.

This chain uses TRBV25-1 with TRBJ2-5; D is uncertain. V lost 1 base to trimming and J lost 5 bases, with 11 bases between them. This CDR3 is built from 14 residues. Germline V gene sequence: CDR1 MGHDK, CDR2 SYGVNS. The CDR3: CASSESLAAETQYF. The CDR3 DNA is TGTGCCAGCAGTGAATCATTGGCCGCGGAGACCCAGTACTTC.